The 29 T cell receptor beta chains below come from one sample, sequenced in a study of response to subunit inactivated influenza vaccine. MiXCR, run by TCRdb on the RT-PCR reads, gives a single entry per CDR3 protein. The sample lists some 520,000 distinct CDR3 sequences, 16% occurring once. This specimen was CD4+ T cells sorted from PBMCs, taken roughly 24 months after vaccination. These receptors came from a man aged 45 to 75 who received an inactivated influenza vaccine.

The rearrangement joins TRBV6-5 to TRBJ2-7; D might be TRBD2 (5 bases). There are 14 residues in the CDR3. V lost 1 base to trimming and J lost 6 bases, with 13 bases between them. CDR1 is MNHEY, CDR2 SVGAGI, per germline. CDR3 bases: TGTGCCAGCAGTTACTTTGGAGGAGGTGCCGAGCAGTACTTC. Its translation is CASSYFGGGAEQYF.

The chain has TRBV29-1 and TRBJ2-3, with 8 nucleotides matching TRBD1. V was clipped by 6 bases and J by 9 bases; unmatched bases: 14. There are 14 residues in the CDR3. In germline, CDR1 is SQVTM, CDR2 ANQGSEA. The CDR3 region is CSVDDRGPGWTQYF. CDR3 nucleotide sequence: TGCAGCGTAGATGACAGGGGCCCGGGATGGACGCAGTATTTT.

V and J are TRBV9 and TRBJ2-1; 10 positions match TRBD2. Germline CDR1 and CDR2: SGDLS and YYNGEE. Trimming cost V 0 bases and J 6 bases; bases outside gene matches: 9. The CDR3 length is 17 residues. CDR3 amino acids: CASSVVSSGRSFNEQFF. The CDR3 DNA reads TGTGCCAGCAGCGTAGTGAGTAGCGGGAGGTCATTCAATGAGCAGTTCTTC.

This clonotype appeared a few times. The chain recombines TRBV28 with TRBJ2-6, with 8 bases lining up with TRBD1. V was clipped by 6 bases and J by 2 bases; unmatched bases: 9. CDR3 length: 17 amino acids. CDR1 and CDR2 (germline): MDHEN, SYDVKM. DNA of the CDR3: TGTGCCAGCAGCCCCGGGACAGGTGTGACTGGGGCCAACGTCCTGACTTTC. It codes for CASSPGTGVTGANVLTF.

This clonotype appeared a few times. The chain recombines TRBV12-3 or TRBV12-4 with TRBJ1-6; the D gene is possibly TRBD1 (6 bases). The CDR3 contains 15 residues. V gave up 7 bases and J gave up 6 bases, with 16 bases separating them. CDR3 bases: TGTGCCAGCATAATTTCTGGACAGCTTAATTCACCCCTCCACTTT. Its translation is CASIISGQLNSPLHF.

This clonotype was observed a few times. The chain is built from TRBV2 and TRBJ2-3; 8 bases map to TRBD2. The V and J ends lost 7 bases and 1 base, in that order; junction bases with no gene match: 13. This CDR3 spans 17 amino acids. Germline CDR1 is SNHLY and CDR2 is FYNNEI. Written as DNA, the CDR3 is TGTGCCAGCAACGGGCTTAGCGGGAAATCGGGCACAGATACGCAGTATTTT. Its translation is CASNGLSGKSGTDTQYF.

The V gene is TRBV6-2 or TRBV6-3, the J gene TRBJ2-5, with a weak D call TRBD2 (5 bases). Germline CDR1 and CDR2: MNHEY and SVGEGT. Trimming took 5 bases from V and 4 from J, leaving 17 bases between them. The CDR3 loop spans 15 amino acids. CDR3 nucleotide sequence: TGTGCCAGCAGTGCGAGGGTTGCTCGACGAGAGACCCAGTACTTC. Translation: CASSARVARRETQYF.

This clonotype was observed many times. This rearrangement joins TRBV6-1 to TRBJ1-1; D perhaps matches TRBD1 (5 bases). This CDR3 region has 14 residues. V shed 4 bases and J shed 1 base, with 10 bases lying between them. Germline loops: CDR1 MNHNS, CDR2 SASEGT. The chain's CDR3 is CASSAGHRNTEAFF. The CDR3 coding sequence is TGTGCCAGCAGTGCAGGACACAGGAACACTGAAGCTTTCTTT.

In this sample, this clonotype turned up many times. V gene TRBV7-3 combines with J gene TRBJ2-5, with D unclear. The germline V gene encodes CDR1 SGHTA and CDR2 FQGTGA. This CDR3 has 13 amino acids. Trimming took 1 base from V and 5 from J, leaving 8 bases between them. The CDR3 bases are TGTGCCAGCAGCTTAAACGGATTGGAGACCCAGTACTTC. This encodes CASSLNGLETQYF.

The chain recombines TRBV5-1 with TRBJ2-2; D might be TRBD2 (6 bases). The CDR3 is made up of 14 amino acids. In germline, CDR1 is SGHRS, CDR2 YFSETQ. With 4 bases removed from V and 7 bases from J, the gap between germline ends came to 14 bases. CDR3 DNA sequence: TGCGCCAGCAGCGGCGGGACCCTAGGCGGGGAGCTGTTTTTT. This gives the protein CASSGGTLGGELFF.

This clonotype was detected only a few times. CDR3 loop: CASMTSWVNTEAFF. In nucleotides, the CDR3 is TGTGCCAGCATGACGTCGTGGGTGAACACTGAAGCTTTCTTT. The V call is TRBV12-3 or TRBV12-4, the J call TRBJ1-1; D is undetermined. The CDR3 loop spans 14 amino acids. The V gene lost 7 bases and the J gene lost 0 bases, with 12 bases spanning the gap.

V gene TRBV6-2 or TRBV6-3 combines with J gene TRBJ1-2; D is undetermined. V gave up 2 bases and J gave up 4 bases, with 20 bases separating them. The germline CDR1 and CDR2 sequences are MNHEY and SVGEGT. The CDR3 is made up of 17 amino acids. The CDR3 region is CASSYHQRAGRGYGYTF. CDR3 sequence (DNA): TGTGCCAGCAGTTACCACCAACGGGCAGGACGTGGCTATGGCTACACCTTC.

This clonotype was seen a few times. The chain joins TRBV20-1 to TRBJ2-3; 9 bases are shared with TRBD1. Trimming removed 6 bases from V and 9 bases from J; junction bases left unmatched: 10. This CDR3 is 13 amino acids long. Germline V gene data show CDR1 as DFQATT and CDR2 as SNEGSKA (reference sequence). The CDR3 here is CSAPGQGDGTQYF. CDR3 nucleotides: TGCAGTGCCCCGGGACAGGGCGACGGGACGCAGTATTTT.

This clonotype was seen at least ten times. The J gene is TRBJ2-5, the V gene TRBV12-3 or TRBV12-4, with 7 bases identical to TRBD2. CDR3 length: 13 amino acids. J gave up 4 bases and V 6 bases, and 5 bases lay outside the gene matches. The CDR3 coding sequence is TGTGCCAGCAGGACACTAGCGAGAGAGACCCAGTACTTC. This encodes CASRTLARETQYF.

CDR3 protein: CSARAGPGVQPQHF. The CDR3 coding sequence is TGCAGTGCCCGTGCGGGGCCCGGGGTCCAGCCCCAGCATTTT. This sequence joins TRBV20-1 and TRBJ1-5; TRBD1 is a possible D gene (5 bases). The V and J ends lost 6 bases and 7 bases respectively, with 19 bases between them. Germline V lookup: CDR1 DFQATT, CDR2 SNEGSKA (reference sequence). The CDR3 spans 14 residues.

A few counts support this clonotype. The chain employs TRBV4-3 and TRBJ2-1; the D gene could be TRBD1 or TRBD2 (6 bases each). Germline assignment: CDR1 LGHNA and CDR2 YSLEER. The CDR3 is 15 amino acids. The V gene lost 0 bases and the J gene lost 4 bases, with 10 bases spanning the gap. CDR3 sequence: CASSQDWGAYNEQFF. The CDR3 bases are TGCGCCAGCAGCCAAGATTGGGGGGCTTACAATGAGCAGTTCTTC.

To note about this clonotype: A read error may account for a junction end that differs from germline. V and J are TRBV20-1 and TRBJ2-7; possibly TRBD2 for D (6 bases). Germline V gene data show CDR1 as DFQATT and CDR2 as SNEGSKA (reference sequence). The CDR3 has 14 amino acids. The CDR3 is CSAKRGLDTYEQYF. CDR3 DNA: TGCAGCGCTAAGAGGGGACTCGATACCTACGAGCAGTACTTC.

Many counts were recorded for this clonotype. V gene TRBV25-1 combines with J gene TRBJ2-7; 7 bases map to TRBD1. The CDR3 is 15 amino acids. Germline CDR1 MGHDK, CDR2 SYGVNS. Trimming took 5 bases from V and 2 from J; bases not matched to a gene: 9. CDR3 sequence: CASSTDRAFTYEQYF. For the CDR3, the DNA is TGTGCCAGCAGTACTGACAGGGCCTTTACCTACGAGCAGTACTTC.

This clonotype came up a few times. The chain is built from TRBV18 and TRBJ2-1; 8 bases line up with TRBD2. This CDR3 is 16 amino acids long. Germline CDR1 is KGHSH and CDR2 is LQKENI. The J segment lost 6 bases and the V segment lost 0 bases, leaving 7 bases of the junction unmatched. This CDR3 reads CASSPPGLGATNEQFF. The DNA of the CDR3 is TGTGCCAGCTCACCACCGGGACTAGGGGCTACCAATGAGCAGTTCTTC.

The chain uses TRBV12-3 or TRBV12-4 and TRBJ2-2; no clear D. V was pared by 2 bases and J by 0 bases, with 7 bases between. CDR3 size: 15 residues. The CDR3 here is CASSLRQPNTGELFF. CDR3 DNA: TGTGCCAGCAGTTTACGGCAGCCGAACACCGGGGAGCTGTTTTTT.

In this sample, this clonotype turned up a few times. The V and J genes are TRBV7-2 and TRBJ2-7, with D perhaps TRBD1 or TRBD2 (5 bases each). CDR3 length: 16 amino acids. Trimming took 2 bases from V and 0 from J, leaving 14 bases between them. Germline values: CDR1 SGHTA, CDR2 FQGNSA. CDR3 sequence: CASSLWGRGSSYEQYF. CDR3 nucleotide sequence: TGTGCCAGCAGCTTATGGGGGAGAGGGAGCTCCTACGAGCAGTACTTC.

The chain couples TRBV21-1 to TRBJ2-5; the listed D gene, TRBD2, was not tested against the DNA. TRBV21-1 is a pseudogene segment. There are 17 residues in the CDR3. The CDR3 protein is CASSTRLAGGPCETQYF. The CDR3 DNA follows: TGTGCCAGCAGCACCAGACTAGCGGGAGGGCCTTGTGAGACCCAGTACTTC.

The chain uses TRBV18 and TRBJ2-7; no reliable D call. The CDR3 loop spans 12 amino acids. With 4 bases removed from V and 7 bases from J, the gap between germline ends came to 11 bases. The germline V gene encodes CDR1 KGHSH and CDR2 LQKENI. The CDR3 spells CASSRDGWEQYF. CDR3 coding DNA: TGTGCCAGCTCACGCGATGGGTGGGAGCAGTACTTC.

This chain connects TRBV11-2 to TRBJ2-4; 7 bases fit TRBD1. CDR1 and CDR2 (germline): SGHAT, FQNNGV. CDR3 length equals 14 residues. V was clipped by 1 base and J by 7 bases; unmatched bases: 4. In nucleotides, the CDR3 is TGTGCCAGCAGCTTAGGACAGGGTTACAACATTCAGTACTTC. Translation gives CASSLGQGYNIQYF. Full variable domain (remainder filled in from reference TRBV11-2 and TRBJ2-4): EAGVAQSPRYKIIEKRQSVAFWCNPISGHATLYWYQQILGQGPKLLIQFQNNGVVDDSQLPKDRFSAERLKGVDSTLKIQPAKLEDSAVYLCASSLGQGYNIQYFGAGTRLSVL.

CDR3 in amino acids: CSAKMGVGDIQYF. The CDR3 nucleotides read TGCAGTGCTAAAATGGGGGTCGGGGACATTCAGTACTTC. This chain joins TRBV20-1 and TRBJ2-4; D possibly matches TRBD1 or TRBD2 (5 bases each). Trimming stripped 4 bases from V and 8 bases from J, with 15 bases between. The CDR3 covers 13 residues. CDR1 is DFQATT and CDR2 is SNEGSKA in the germline V gene (reference sequence).

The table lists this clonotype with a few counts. In DNA, the CDR3 is TGCAGTGCTAGAGACGTCCTCACCGGGGAGCTGTTTTTT. Translation: CSARDVLTGELFF. V usage is TRBV20-1 and J usage is TRBJ2-2; D remains ambiguous. The CDR3 runs 13 residues. CDR1 and CDR2 from the germline V gene are DFQATT and SNEGSKA (reference sequence). Trimming removed 0 bases from V and 4 bases from J, with 6 bases in between.

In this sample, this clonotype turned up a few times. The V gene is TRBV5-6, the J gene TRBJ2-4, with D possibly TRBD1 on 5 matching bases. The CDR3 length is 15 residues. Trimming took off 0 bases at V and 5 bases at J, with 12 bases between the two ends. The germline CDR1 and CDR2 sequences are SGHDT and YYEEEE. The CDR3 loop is CASSLDTGFENIQYF. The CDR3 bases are TGTGCCAGCAGCTTGGACACAGGTTTCGAAAACATTCAGTACTTC.

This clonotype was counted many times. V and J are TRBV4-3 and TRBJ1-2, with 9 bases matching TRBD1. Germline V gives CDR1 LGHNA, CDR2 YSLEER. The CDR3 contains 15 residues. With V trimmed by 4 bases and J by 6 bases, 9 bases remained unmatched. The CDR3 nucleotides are TGCGCCAGCAGCCCTCTCCCCAGGACAGGGGATGGCTACACCTTC. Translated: CASSPLPRTGDGYTF.

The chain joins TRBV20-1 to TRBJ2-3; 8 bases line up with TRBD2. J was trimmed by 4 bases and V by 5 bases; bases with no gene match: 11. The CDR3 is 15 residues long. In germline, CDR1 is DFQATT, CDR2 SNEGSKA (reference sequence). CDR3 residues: CSADARGGFADTQYF. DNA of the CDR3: TGCAGTGCTGACGCCCGGGGGGGCTTCGCAGATACGCAGTATTTT.